These 29 T cell receptor beta chains originate from one sample sequenced in a study of Graves' ophthalmopathy and Graves' hyperthyroidism. The authors amplified TCR beta CDR3 regions from RNA transcripts. HTBI primers served in a first-round RT-PCR, which a second-round multiplex PCR followed. TCRdb recomputed calls from the multiplex PCR reads with MiXCR, one row per CDR3 protein. The table records about 620,000 distinct CDR3 sequences, roughly 20% of them present only once. Sequencing used peripheral blood. The origin of the receptors is a woman aged 18-30 years with stable Graves' hyperthyroidism. Some clones in this sample may be carry-over from other donors' samples.

This clonotype was seen ten or more times. This chain links TRBV20-1 with TRBJ1-2; 7 nucleotides match TRBD1. The CDR3 runs 13 residues. Germline trimming cut 5 bases from V and 12 bases from J; bases unmatched to any gene: 15. Germline CDR1 DFQATT, CDR2 SNEGSKA (reference sequence). The CDR3 loop reads CSAGDRSELWHTF. CDR3 in DNA: TGCAGTGCTGGGGACAGATCTGAACTATGGCACACCTTC.

This clonotype was picked up many times. V and J are TRBV12-3 or TRBV12-4 and TRBJ2-5; TRBD1 might be the D (6 bases). Trimming cost V 1 base and J 7 bases, with 22 bases left between them. The CDR3 extends over 17 amino acids. CDR3 in amino acids: CASSLEAQGPVFRTQYF. The CDR3 DNA reads as TGTGCCAGCAGTTTAGAGGCCCAGGGGCCTGTCTTCAGGACCCAGTACTTC.

This clonotype occurred many times. The J gene is TRBJ1-1, the V gene TRBV12-3 or TRBV12-4, with 8 nucleotides matching TRBD1. J was trimmed by 13 bases and V by 6 bases; bases with no gene match: 13. The CDR3 totals 13 residues. The CDR3 protein is CASSPGQGTYVFF. Here the CDR3 DNA reads TGTGCCAGCAGCCCCGGACAGGGAACATACGTTTTCTTT.

The V call is TRBV5-1, the J call TRBJ1-2; TRBD1 matches 9 bases. The V and J ends lost 3 bases and 1 base, in that order; junction bases with no gene match: 7. This CDR3 has 16 residues. Germline V gene sequence: CDR1 SGHRS, CDR2 YFSETQ. The CDR3 DNA follows: TGCGCCAGCAGCTCTTTTCCGGGACAGGGTAACTATGGCTACACCTTC. Translation gives CASSSFPGQGNYGYTF. The whole variable domain, remainder taken from reference TRBV5-1 and TRBJ1-2, is KAGVTQTPRYLIKTRGQQVTLSCSPISGHRSVSWYQQTPGQGLQFLFEYFSETQRNKGNFPGRFSGRQFSNSRSEMNVSTLELGDSALYLCASSSFPGQGNYGYTFGSGTRLTVV.

This clonotype was recorded many times. The chain is built from TRBV12-3 or TRBV12-4 and TRBJ2-5, with D possibly TRBD1 on 6 matching bases. CDR3 size: 14 residues. Trimming took off 6 bases at V and 5 bases at J, with 16 bases between the two ends. CDR3 sequence reads: CASSLPPGDETQYF. Written as DNA, the CDR3 is TGTGCCAGCAGCCTACCCCCAGGGGACGAGACCCAGTACTTC.

In this sample, this clonotype turned up many times. V gene TRBV25-1 combines with J gene TRBJ2-7; 12 bases are shared with TRBD2. CDR1 is MGHDK and CDR2 is SYGVNS in the germline V gene. This CDR3 spans 14 amino acids. V lost 6 bases to trimming and J lost 6 bases; unmatched junction nucleotides: 6. CDR3 loop: CASRGLAGGLEQYF. The DNA of the CDR3 is TGTGCCAGCAGGGGGCTAGCGGGAGGGCTCGAGCAGTACTTC.

This clonotype was seen at least ten times. This chain links TRBV2 with TRBJ2-7, with TRBD2 identical over 10 bases. CDR1 and CDR2 from the germline V gene are SNHLY and FYNNEI. J was trimmed by 5 bases and V by 4 bases; bases with no gene match: 8. The CDR3 runs to 15 residues. Here the CDR3 DNA reads TGTGCCAGCAGTGTTGGGAGCGGGAGGGCCGACGAGCAGTACTTC. Translating it yields CASSVGSGRADEQYF.

This clonotype has only a few counts. V is TRBV6-1 and J is TRBJ2-6; D not certain. Germline CDR1 MNHNS, CDR2 SASEGT. Trimming took off 9 bases at V and 0 bases at J, with 9 bases between the two ends. This CDR3 spans 14 amino acids. CDR3: CASRRASGANVLTF. The CDR3 DNA is TGTGCCAGTCGACGCGCCTCTGGGGCCAACGTCCTGACTTTC.

This clonotype was detected many times. The CDR3 loop reads CASRPQVDYGYTF. CDR3 bases: TGTGCCAGTAGACCCCAAGTTGACTATGGCTACACCTTC. The chain recombines TRBV6-1 with TRBJ1-2; D is unclear. The CDR3 spans 13 residues. Trimming left V 9 bases short and J 3 bases short, with 14 bases between. Germline V gene lookup returns CDR1 MNHNS and CDR2 SASEGT.

The chain carries TRBV20-1 and TRBJ1-2; D gene unclear. Per germline, CDR1 DFQATT and CDR2 SNEGSKA (reference sequence). V was trimmed by 1 base and J by 8 bases, leaving 8 bases between them. This CDR3 comprises 11 residues. CDR3 nucleotide sequence: TGCAGTGCTAGAGTCCCCGGGGGCTACACCTTC. This sequence encodes CSARVPGGYTF.

The chain couples TRBV11-3 to TRBJ2-2; D is ambiguous. The V gene lost 0 bases and the J gene lost 6 bases, with 5 bases spanning the gap. Germline CDR1 and CDR2: SGHNT and YENEEA. The CDR3 spans 13 residues. In DNA, the CDR3 is TGTGCCAGCAGCTTAGATTGGCCCGGGGAGCTGTTTTTT. Its protein product is CASSLDWPGELFF.

This clonotype appeared many times. CDR3 amino acids: CASRTSGSLEQYF. The DNA for the CDR3 is TGTGCCAGCAGAACTAGCGGGAGTCTCGAGCAGTACTTC. The chain couples TRBV28 to TRBJ2-7; 11 bases match TRBD2. V dropped 6 bases and J dropped 6; count of bases not matched to a gene: 4. Germline CDR1 is MDHEN and CDR2 is SYDVKM. CDR3 size: 13 residues.

This clonotype was counted only a few times. The chain has TRBV2 and TRBJ2-2, with TRBD2 identical over 7 bases. CDR1 is SNHLY and CDR2 is FYNNEI in the germline V gene. The CDR3 contains 15 residues. Trimming cost V 2 bases and J 5 bases; bases outside gene matches: 5. CDR3 bases: TGTGCCAGCAGTGAATATGGGGGGGGAACCGGGGAGCTGTTTTTT. This encodes CASSEYGGGTGELFF.

This clonotype has at least ten counts. This chain uses TRBV6-5 with TRBJ2-7; TRBD1 matches at 7 bases. Germline CDR1 is MNHEY and CDR2 is SVGAGI. CDR3 length: 13 residues. The V segment lost 2 bases and the J segment 4 bases; nucleotides outside the gene matches: 2. The CDR3 DNA is TGTGCCAGCAGTTACATCAGGGGGTACGAGCAGTACTTC. It is translated as CASSYIRGYEQYF.

The chain couples TRBV5-1 to TRBJ1-1, with TRBD1 identical over 9 bases. Unmatched junction bases numbered 4, after V lost 2 bases and J lost 8 bases. This CDR3 spans 13 amino acids. CDR1 is SGHRS, CDR2 YFSETQ, per germline. The CDR3 spells CASSFSGTGEAFF. CDR3 in DNA: TGCGCCAGCAGCTTCTCCGGGACAGGGGAAGCTTTCTTT.

This clonotype was observed a few times. V gene TRBV29-1 combines with J gene TRBJ2-5; D uncertain. The V end was cut by 4 bases, the J end by 2 bases, with 8 bases between. Germline CDR1 is SQVTM and CDR2 is ANQGSEA. This CDR3 has 12 amino acids. The CDR3 coding sequence is TGCAGCGTTGGGAACGTTCAAGAGACCCAGTACTTC. Translated, it gives CSVGNVQETQYF.

This clonotype was found many times. V usage is TRBV6-5 and J usage is TRBJ1-1; weak D call: TRBD1 (5 bases). The CDR3 totals 15 residues. V was trimmed by 5 bases and J by 2 bases, leaving 15 bases between them. The germline V gene encodes CDR1 MNHEY and CDR2 SVGAGI. CDR3 protein: CASSLFPDRNTEAFF. CDR3 coding DNA: TGTGCCAGCAGTCTATTCCCAGACAGAAACACTGAAGCTTTCTTT.

There are many counts of this clonotype. The chain couples TRBV6-5 to TRBJ1-3; D is uncertain. Germline V lookup: CDR1 MNHEY, CDR2 SVGAGI. CDR3 length: 17 residues. With 2 bases removed from V and 0 bases from J, the gap between germline ends came to 14 bases. The CDR3 loop reads CASSYTAQGRSGNTIYF. CDR3 DNA: TGTGCCAGCAGTTACACGGCTCAAGGGCGCTCTGGAAACACCATATATTTT.

J is TRBJ2-7 and V is TRBV6-5; no firm D call. CDR3 length: 13 amino acids. Germline assignment: CDR1 MNHEY and CDR2 SVGAGI. Trimming cost V 2 bases and J 6 bases, with 11 bases left between them. The CDR3 region has the DNA TGTGCCAGCAGTTACGGGCCCCCTGGCGAGCAGTACTTC. Its protein product is CASSYGPPGEQYF.

Ten or more counts support this clonotype. V is TRBV6-2 or TRBV6-3 and J is TRBJ1-3; D not resolved. Germline CDR1 reads MNHEY; CDR2 reads SVGEGT. This CDR3 has 14 residues. CDR3 sequence reads: CSTVRARFVDTIYF. In DNA, the CDR3 is TGTTCTACCGTCCGGGCGCGCTTTGTGGACACCATATATTTT.

This clonotype was seen at least ten times. The J gene is TRBJ1-1, the V gene TRBV2, with D possibly being TRBD1 (5 bases). Per germline, CDR1 SNHLY and CDR2 FYNNEI. V was clipped by 7 bases and J by 0 bases, with 18 bases between them. The length of the CDR3 is 16 residues. The CDR3 loop is CASTAPSTVMNTEAFF. For the CDR3, the DNA is TGTGCCAGCACCGCACCCTCGACAGTAATGAACACTGAAGCTTTCTTT.

There are a few counts of this clonotype. V gene TRBV4-1 combines with J gene TRBJ2-4; D gene unclear. Germline V gene lookup returns CDR1 MGHRA and CDR2 YSYEKL. This CDR3 has 14 amino acids. V lost 0 bases, J lost 10 bases, and 13 bases lay in between. CDR3 sequence reads: CASSQDSVLGIQYF. The CDR3 nucleotides are TGCGCCAGCAGCCAAGATTCGGTTTTGGGTATTCAGTACTTC.

The J gene is TRBJ1-3, the V gene TRBV29-1, with D unresolved. CDR1 is SQVTM and CDR2 is ANQGSEA in the germline V gene. The germline V and J ends were trimmed by 7 bases and 4 bases, with 20 bases remaining between them. The CDR3 has 15 amino acids. The DNA of the CDR3 is TGCAGCGGGAGGCTAGGCCCTGAGGGAGGAAACACCATATATTTT. It codes for CSGRLGPEGGNTIYF.

There are many counts of this clonotype. J is TRBJ1-6 and V is TRBV6-5; D remains ambiguous. The germline CDR1 and CDR2 sequences are MNHEY and SVGAGI. Trimming shortened V by 5 bases and J by 1 base, and 18 bases separated the two germline ends. The CDR3 contains 18 residues. The CDR3 DNA follows: TGTGCCAGCAGTCCTACTTCGGGTGTATGGTCCTATAATTCACCCCTCCACTTT. The encoded protein is CASSPTSGVWSYNSPLHF.

This clonotype was observed at least ten times. The V gene is TRBV6-1, the J gene TRBJ2-5; possibly TRBD1 or TRBD2 for D (5 bases each). V was trimmed by 7 bases and J by 5 bases, leaving 8 bases between them. The length of the CDR3 is 11 residues. CDR1 is MNHNS and CDR2 is SASEGT in the germline V gene. The CDR3 region is CASKGSETQYF. For the CDR3, the DNA is TGTGCCAGCAAGGGGAGCGAGACCCAGTACTTC.

V and J are TRBV20-1 and TRBJ2-2, with no clear D. Per germline, CDR1 DFQATT and CDR2 SNEGSKA (reference sequence). V lost 1 base to trimming and J lost 0 bases, with 9 bases between them. CDR3 length equals 15 residues. For the CDR3, the DNA is TGCAGTGCTAGAGCGACATCCGCGAACACCGGGGAGCTGTTTTTT. Its protein is CSARATSANTGELFF.

About this clonotype: One end of the junction fails to match germline, which may point to a read error. This chain joins TRBV12-3 or TRBV12-4 and TRBJ1-1; D gene ambiguous. This CDR3 has 15 amino acids. The CDR3 DNA reads TGTGCCAGCAGTTTATTGTTCAAGGGTTGGACTGAATCTTTCTTT. Translating it yields CASSLLFKGWTESFF.

This clonotype came up many times. The V call is TRBV30, the J call TRBJ1-2; 7 bases agree with TRBD1. J was trimmed by 6 bases and V by 5 bases; bases with no gene match: 9. CDR1 is GTSNPN and CDR2 is SVGIG in the germline V gene (reference sequence). The CDR3 sequence is 13 residues long. The CDR3 DNA sequence: TGTGCCTGGTTAGGGGGCGAAGTAGATGGCTACACCTTC. This gives the protein CAWLGGEVDGYTF.

The CDR3 nucleotides are TGTGCCAGCAGTTTGGACAGCGATCAGCCCCAGCATTTT. Translated, it gives CASSLDSDQPQHF. The chain carries TRBV12-3 or TRBV12-4 and TRBJ1-5; D is perhaps TRBD1 (6 bases). The CDR3 spans 13 residues. V was trimmed by 3 bases and J by 5 bases, leaving 8 bases between them.